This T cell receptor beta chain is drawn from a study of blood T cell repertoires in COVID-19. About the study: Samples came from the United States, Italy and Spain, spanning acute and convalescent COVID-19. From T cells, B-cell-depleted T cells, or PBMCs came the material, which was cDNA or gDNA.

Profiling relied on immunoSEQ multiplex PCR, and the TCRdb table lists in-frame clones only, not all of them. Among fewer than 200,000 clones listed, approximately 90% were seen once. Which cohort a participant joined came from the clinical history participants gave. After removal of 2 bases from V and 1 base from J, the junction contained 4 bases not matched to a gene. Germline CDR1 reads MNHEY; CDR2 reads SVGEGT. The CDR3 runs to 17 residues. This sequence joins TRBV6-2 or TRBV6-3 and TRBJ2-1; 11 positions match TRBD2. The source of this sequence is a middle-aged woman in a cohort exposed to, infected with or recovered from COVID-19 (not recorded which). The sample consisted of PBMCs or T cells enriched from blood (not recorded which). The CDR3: CASSYHTSGRSYNEQFF. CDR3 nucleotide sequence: TGTGCCAGCAGTTACCATACTAGCGGGAGATCCTACAATGAGCAGTTCTTC.